The sequence of this T cell receptor beta chain was determined in a study of blood T cell repertoires in COVID-19. Study information: Acute-phase and convalescent COVID-19 samples originated in the United States, Italy and Spain.

CDR1 and CDR2 from the germline V gene are MNHEY and SMNVEV (reference sequence). Trimming left V 1 base short and J 0 bases short, with 4 bases between. There are 14 residues in the CDR3. Some clones are missing from TCRdb's copy, which holds only in-frame ones; the method was immunoSEQ multiplex PCR. The repertoire includes 140,000 to 150,000 clones, more than 75% of them detected once, and around 11% sits in the top ten. Ages ranged from roughly 18 to 100 years, with residence in around 24 US areas. This clone was recorded a few times. This sequence originates from a man aged 55 to 70 who had recovered from COVID-19. The chain carries TRBV27 and TRBJ1-3; D remains ambiguous. Sequenced sample: PBMCs or T cells enriched from blood (not recorded which). CDR3 region: CASSLYSSGNTIYF. CDR3 nucleotide sequence: TGTGCCAGCAGTTTATACAGCTCTGGAAACACCATATATTTT.